This T cell receptor (beta chain) was sequenced during a study of beta chain features in type 1 diabetes. Whole-study findings and limits: Moderately but significantly shorter TCRB CDR3s were found in Type 1 diabetes patients in all four CD4+ subsets.

The ends were cut back, 0 bases at V and 0 bases at J, with 3 bases in the middle. Germline CDR1 is LGHNA and CDR2 is YSLEER. The CDR3 spans 14 residues. There was one heparinised blood draw per donor, averaging approximately 120 mL. Purity above 95% was achieved in all sorted populations. Regarding this clone: As yet, its antigen is unknown.

cDNA synthesis used the whole RNA isolate, giving expressed TCRB sequences. Profiling relied on immunoSEQ multiplex PCR, and the TCRdb table lists in-frame clones only, not all of them. The data show over 150,000 clones, 8.1% seen once. The sequencing input was central memory CD4+ T cells from blood. The TCR sequence derives from a man aged 18 to 30 in good health. This sequence joins TRBV4-3 and TRBJ1-3; D uncertain. CDR3 protein: CASSQDNSGNTIYF. CDR3 DNA: TGCGCCAGCAGCCAAGACAACTCTGGAAACACCATATATTTT.